This TCR beta chain was sequenced in a study of cytomegalovirus exposure and HLA in healthy donors (dated 2017 in TCRdb). With regard to the full study: An earlier analysis of several hundred of the donors reported 276 Gb of sequence data and approximately 110 million unique TCR beta sequences from roughly 200 million T cells. Four or five DR-DQ haplotypes were handled as single units for association and clustering, since linkage in the cohort was strong. Every repertoire in the discovery cohort had been generated on one and the same sequencing platform. The T cell repertoires of 666 subjects were profiled by immunosequencing and related to cytomegalovirus serostatus. A later genetic analysis took genome-wide SNP genotypes for about three fifths of the roughly 670 donors and used that subset as a discovery cohort. Donor age, sex, ethnicity and CMV serostatus were collected together with the repertoire data. The study aimed to test whether cataloging public T cell receptors could reveal signatures of past pathogen exposure. On average, 235,054 unique TCR beta nucleotide sequences were sequenced per donor among 300 to 500 genotyped donors of the cohort, with roughly 18% of those sequences being non-productive. The genetic ancestry cluster associated with self-reported Caucasian donors included about four fifths of the roughly 400 genotyped donors. HLA typing included class I and class II loci at four-digit resolution. To decide whether each TCR beta V gene segment behaved as functional or pseudogenic, an earlier analysis of fewer than 750 of the donors relied on high-throughput TCR beta sequencing. In a later analysis, previously published TCR beta repertoires from fewer than 750 donors were re-analyzed and high-resolution HLA genotyping was added so that TCR occurrence patterns could be studied. An early release that covered about 600 HLA-typed donors contained approximately 320 gigabases of sequencing data and tens of millions of unique TCR sequences. To predict cytomegalovirus infection status, the study brought together high-throughput TCR immunosequencing, statistical association of individual TCRs with disease status, and machine learning. In addition to the first cohort of 666 subjects, a separate validation cohort of some 120 different subjects was used. Rather than using new phenotypic data, the later analysis identified candidate immune exposures from TCR beta sequences and from how often those sequences occurred across donors. The number of donors typed differed by locus, with roughly 629-640 for A, B, C, DRB1 and DQB1, around 500 for DQA1, about 610 for DPA1, and some 440 for DPB1.

The study at large found these results: Seventeen rarely observed V segments, including chromosome 9 orphons, were excluded from the earlier analysis of approximately 500 of the donors because counts were too low. Assigning TCR associations to individual alleles was difficult when HLA alleles, especially DR and DQ, strongly co-occurred. A cluster of highly shared sequence variants was judged likely to be a technical artifact of the sequencing pipeline. Some IMGT-functional V segments, including TRBV6-2 and TRBV6-3, could not be told apart with the 87-base-pair reads, so those segments were excluded. According to a later analysis, most CMV-associated TCR beta chains appeared to be HLA-restricted, and the HLA associations seemed to be driven largely by CMV exposure. The presence/absence analyses assumed that sequencing depth was roughly uniform across donors, and that assumption may not be true. Compared with equally common non-associated chains, HLA-associated TCR beta chains in a later analysis were more clonally expanded and had lower generation probabilities. A later genetic analysis associated a missense DCLRE1C variant with V-gene and J-gene trimming of TCR beta chains, and an independent cohort replicated the association. Broadly in line with IMGT annotations, most TCR beta V segments showed up in productive rearrangements about 87% or about 30% of the time in an earlier analysis of around 600 of the donors. The only immune exposure information available for the cohort was CMV serostatus. Most TCR sequences were observed very rarely across donors, whereas some public TCRs were present in many individuals. Cytomegalovirus status was reported to be diagnosed by the classifier with high specificity and sensitivity in both the original and validation cohorts. Several of the top co-occurrence clusters appeared to be linked to parvovirus B19, influenza, CMV and Epstein-Barr virus, according to a later analysis. A later analysis found that TCR association rates varied across HLA loci, with DRB1 alleles showing the most associated TCRs and HLA-C alleles the fewest. According to the authors, the approach could potentially be generalized to other disease states and immunological phenotypes. Linkage disequilibrium might explain the correlated functional status among segregating V segments, but an unknown experimental factor could not be ruled out. A further reported finding was that TCR beta sequences accurately predicted the HLA-A and HLA-B alleles for most subjects in the first cohort. Compared with the approximately 720-donor mean, donors in an Asian-associated ancestry cluster had fewer N-insertions in productive TCRs, according to a later genetic analysis. Because some donors lacked HLA typing at each locus, the association tests relied only on the typed subset. A total of some 180 TCR beta chains were listed by the study as associated with cytomegalovirus. A later analysis associated approximately 17,000 TCR beta sequences with specific HLA alleles at a false discovery rate of 0.05. A few of the identified cytomegalovirus-associated TCR beta chains were confirmed in vitro to be specific for cytomegalovirus antigens. This cohort had only TCR beta chains sequenced, and the lack of alpha or paired-chain data limited which features could be detected.

Preparation of the library involved the immunoSEQ multiplex PCR assay. For the multiplex PCR, a mixture combining 60 forward primers for TCR Vbeta segments and 13 reverse primers for TCR Jbeta segments was used. A multiplex PCR assay on genomic DNA amplified the CDR3 region of rearranged TCR beta genes. The amplified TCR beta libraries were sequenced on the Illumina HiSeq System as 87-base-pair reads. The paper's data handling went like this. Across the 670 or so repertoires, a later analysis counted 60 million to 90 million unique TCR beta chains, around 11 million of which were shared by at least two donors. A nearest-neighbor algorithm error-corrected the raw reads and collapsed the reads into unique sequences, merging closely related sequences to remove PCR and sequencing errors. V, D and J gene segments were assigned by aligning CDR3 sequences to IMGT reference sequences. Each retained sequence needed at least a six-nucleotide match to both a V gene segment and a J gene segment. Rearrangements were classified as productive when the CDR3 lacked stop codons and remained in frame with V and J, and all other rearrangements were classified as non-productive. Following IMGT convention, CDR3 was defined as the stretch from the second conserved V-encoded cysteine to the conserved J-encoded phenylalanine. The earlier analysis of some 600 of the donors excluded sequences that lacked an unambiguous match to a single V gene segment. In an earlier analysis of several hundred of the donors, V segments were called functional above 56.7% productive rearrangements and were called segregating when the between-donor standard deviation exceeded 5%. A statistical classification framework was built for diagnosing cytomegalovirus status from the catalog of TCR beta chain sequences. A later analysis assigned V and J genes by comparing TCR nucleotide sequences with IMGT/GENE-DB human TR gene sequences. A later analysis assigned CDR3 sequences and most-parsimonious VDJ recombination scenarios with the TCRdist pipeline. In a later analysis, each TCR beta chain was defined by its CDR3 amino acid sequence together with its V-gene family, and reads lacking a unique V-gene family were excluded. A later analysis removed roughly 590 highly shared, low-generation-probability nucleotide sequences to deal with suspected cross-contamination and a sequencing artifact. In a later analysis, a clonal expansion index was calculated for each public chain from normalized within-repertoire ranks of inferred template counts. Generation probabilities in a later analysis came from a VDJ recombination model fitted to out-of-frame rearrangements, and those results were checked against IGoR. In a later analysis, hypergeometric tests were used to score TCR-TCR, TCR-HLA and TCR-CMV co-occurrence, with a repertoire-size bias correction applied to TCR pairs. False discovery rates were estimated in a later analysis by permuting HLA or CMV assignments 20 times. In a later analysis, co-occurring TCRs were grouped using DBSCAN, and TCRdist sequence similarity was added for clustering within HLA-allele-positive subsets. For co-occurrence clustering, repertoires with fewer than 30,000 or more than 120,000 public chains were excluded, along with about five repertoires with anomalous nucleotide sharing. TCRdb took this table from immuneACCESS and kept in-frame rearrangements with V and J called. Such tables lack part of the clones; where checked against another copy, unresolved V genes explain under half of the gap, and the rest is unexplained. V, J and clone size are those of that table, while D and trimming were read from the DNA. This sample holds 150,000 to 200,000 clones; approximately 80% were observed only once. Roughly 3.1% of the sample goes to the ten largest clones.

In total, more than 500 healthy bone marrow donors made up the cohort. All cohort members were sampled while nominally healthy, although unrecorded immune exposures were likely present. The donor tested CMV seropositive, placing the donor among the approximately 310 seropositive members of the cohort. A peripheral blood sample was collected from each donor, and TCR beta sequencing was performed on peripheral blood mononuclear cells. Genomic DNA was extracted from the blood cell samples with the Qiagen DNeasy Blood Extraction Kit. About this clone: Its cognate antigen has yet to be identified. No qualities accompany the bases; no much larger clone lies one base away.

V is pared back by 5 bases and J by 0 bases, with 12 bases lying between the germline termini. The CDR3 contains 15 residues, cysteine and phenylalanine counted. Solely the CDR3 DNA is kept, with 45 bases framed from the first base. Looking up the germline V gene yields CDR1 MDHEN and CDR2 SYDVKM. The rearrangement joined TRBV28 to TRBJ2-3, with a weak D call of TRBD2 (6 bases match). The sequence was collected from a man aged 35 to 55 in good health and CMV-seropositive. The sequenced sample consisted of PBMCs. The base sequence is TGTGCCAGCAGTGGCCCGGCGGGGAGCACAGATACGCAGTATTTT. Translated, this is CASSGPAGSTDTQYF.